Sequencing of this TCR beta chain was carried out in a study of cytomegalovirus exposure and HLA in healthy donors. General study points: The study put 150 to 200 TCR beta chains on its list as cytomegalovirus-associated. Many donors shared some public TCRs, even though most TCR sequences were rare.

It was the approximately 120-subject validation cohort, separate from the approximately 680-subject first cohort, to which the donors belonged. The V gene's germline CDR1 is MDHEN and CDR2 SYDVKM. The CDR3 spans 14 residues. The trim removed 6 bases at V and 2 bases at J, leaving 7 bases unmatched. The protocol was immunoSEQ multiplex PCR, while the TCRdb copy is restricted to in-frame clones and leaves out a portion. The table lists fewer than 120,000 clones, approximately 89% of them singletons. Regarding this clone: The antigen is undetermined.

Input material: PBMCs. This clonotype was obtained from a woman aged 18 to 35 in good health and CMV-seronegative. The chain couples TRBV28 to TRBJ2-7; 7 bases align to TRBD2. CDR3 nucleotide sequence: TGTGCCAGCAGCAGCGGGACCACACCCTACGAGCAGTACTTC. Its protein product is CASSSGTTPYEQYF.